Described below is a single T cell receptor beta chain sequence and its context. Its antigen is not identified. This record belongs to a study of T cell responses to AZD1222 COVID-19 vaccine. Overall study: The study pooled second doses at about 4 or about 12 weeks.

Study observations and caveats: Donors in the cohort were predominantly white British and more often female, and clonal diversity was possibly underestimated. Seropositive status at baseline applied to only 5 to 7 AZD1222 recipients. Repertoire sampling happened only post peak T cell response.

Method: immunoSEQ multiplex PCR; TCRdb's copy keeps in-frame clones and lacks some. The table lists about 100,000 clones, around 85% of them singletons, with roughly 6.3% in the top ten. Germline CDR1 and CDR2: SGHNT and YYREEE (reference sequence). The V gene lost 3 bases and the J gene lost 0 bases, with 9 bases spanning the gap. This CDR3 has 15 residues. This sequence originates from an adult in good health. The sequences come from peripheral blood, collected on day 0 of AZD1222 vaccination. The J gene is TRBJ2-2, the V gene TRBV5-4; D possibly corresponds to TRBD2 (6 bases). The CDR3 region is CASSWDSSNTGELFF. CDR3 bases: TGTGCCAGCAGCTGGGACTCATCGAACACCGGGGAGCTGTTTTTT. The full variable domain, its missing parts supplied by reference TRBV5-4 and TRBJ2-2, is ETGVTQSPTHLIKTRGQQVTLRCSSQSGHNTVSWYQQALGQGPQFIFQYYREEENGRGNFPPRFSGLQFPNYSSELNVNALELDDSALYLCASSWDSSNTGELFFGEGSRLTVL.